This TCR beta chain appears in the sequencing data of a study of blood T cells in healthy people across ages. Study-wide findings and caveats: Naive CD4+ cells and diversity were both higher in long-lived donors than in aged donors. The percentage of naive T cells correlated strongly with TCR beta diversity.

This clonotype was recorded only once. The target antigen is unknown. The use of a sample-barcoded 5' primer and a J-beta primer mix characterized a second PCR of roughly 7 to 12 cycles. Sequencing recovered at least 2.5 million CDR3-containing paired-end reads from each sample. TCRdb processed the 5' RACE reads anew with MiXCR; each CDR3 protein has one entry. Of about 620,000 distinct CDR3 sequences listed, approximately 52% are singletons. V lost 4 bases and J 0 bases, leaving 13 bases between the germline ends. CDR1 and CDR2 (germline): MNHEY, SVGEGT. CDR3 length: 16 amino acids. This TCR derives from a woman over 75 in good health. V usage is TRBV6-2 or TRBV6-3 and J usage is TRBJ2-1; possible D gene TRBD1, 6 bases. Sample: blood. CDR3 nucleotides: TGTGCCAGCAGTTCCCGGACAGCCAGCTCCTACAATGAGCAGTTCTTC. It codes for CASSSRTASSYNEQFF.